This entry is about one TCR beta chain. Its antigen is unidentified. The data were obtained in a study of vaccination effects on CD4 cells after COVID-19. Study-wide context: Participants got two doses of BNT162b2 or mRNA-1273 vaccine. General study points: The study found marked clonal contraction of infection- and vaccine-induced clones late after vaccination.

The protocol was immunoSEQ multiplex PCR, while the TCRdb copy is restricted to in-frame clones and leaves out a portion. The profile shows tens of thousands of clones, 65% to 80% of them singletons. Pools of viral peptides were used by the ViraFEST assay to expand antigen-specific CD4+ T cells ahead of sequencing. When around nine days of culture had elapsed, CD4+ T cells were isolated. Nucleocapsid antibodies stayed negative before and after vaccination, showing no earlier SARS-CoV-2 infection. The sequencing here drew on CD4+ T cells from PBMCs cultured with HCoV-NL63 spike peptides, taken before COVID-19 vaccination. The receptor was derived from a human donor who received a COVID-19 vaccine.

CDR3 DNA sequence: TGTGCCAGCAGCCAGGGGGGAACCACCGGGGAGCTGTTTTTT. It is translated as CASSQGGTTGELFF. The J gene is TRBJ2-2, the V gene TRBV3-1 (or the pseudogene TRBV3-2), with a tentative D call TRBD2 (6 bases). CDR1 and CDR2 (germline): LGHDT, YNNKEL (reference sequence). This CDR3 comprises 14 residues. Between the trimmed V and J ends, which lost 3 bases and 4 bases, there was a span of 9 bases.